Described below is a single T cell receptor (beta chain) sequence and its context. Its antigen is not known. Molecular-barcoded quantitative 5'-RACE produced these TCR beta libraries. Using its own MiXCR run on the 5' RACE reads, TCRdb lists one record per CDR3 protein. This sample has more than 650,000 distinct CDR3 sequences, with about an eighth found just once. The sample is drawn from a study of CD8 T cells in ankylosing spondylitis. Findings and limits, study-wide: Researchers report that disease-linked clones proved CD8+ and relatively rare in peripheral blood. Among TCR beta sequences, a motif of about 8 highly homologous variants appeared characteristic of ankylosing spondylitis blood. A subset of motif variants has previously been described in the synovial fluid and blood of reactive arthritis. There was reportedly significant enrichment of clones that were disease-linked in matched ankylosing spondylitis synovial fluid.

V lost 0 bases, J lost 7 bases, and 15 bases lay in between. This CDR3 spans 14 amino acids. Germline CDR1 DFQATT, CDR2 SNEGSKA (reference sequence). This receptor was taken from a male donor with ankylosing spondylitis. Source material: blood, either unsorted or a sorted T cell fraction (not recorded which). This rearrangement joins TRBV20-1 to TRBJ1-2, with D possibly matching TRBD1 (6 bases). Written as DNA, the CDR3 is TGCAGTGCTAGAGATCTAGGGCAGGGGTCTGGCTACACCTTC. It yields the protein CSARDLGQGSGYTF.